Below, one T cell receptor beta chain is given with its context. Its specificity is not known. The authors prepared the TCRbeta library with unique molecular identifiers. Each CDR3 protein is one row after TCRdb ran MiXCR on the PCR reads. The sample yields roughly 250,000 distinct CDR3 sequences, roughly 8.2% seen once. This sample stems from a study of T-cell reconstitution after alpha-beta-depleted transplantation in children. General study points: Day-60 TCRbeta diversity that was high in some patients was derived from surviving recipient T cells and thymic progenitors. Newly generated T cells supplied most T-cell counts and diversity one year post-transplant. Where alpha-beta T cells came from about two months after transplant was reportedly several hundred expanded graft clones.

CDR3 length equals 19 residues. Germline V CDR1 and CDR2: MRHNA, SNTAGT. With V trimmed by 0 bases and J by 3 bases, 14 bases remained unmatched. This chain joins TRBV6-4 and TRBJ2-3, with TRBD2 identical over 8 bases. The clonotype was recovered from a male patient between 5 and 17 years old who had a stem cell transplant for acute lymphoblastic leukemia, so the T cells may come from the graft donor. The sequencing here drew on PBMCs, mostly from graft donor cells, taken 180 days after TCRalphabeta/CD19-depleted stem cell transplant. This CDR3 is CASSDSSRQRERGTDTQYF. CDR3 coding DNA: TGTGCCAGCAGTGACTCGAGCCGCCAGCGGGAGAGGGGGACAGATACGCAGTATTTT.